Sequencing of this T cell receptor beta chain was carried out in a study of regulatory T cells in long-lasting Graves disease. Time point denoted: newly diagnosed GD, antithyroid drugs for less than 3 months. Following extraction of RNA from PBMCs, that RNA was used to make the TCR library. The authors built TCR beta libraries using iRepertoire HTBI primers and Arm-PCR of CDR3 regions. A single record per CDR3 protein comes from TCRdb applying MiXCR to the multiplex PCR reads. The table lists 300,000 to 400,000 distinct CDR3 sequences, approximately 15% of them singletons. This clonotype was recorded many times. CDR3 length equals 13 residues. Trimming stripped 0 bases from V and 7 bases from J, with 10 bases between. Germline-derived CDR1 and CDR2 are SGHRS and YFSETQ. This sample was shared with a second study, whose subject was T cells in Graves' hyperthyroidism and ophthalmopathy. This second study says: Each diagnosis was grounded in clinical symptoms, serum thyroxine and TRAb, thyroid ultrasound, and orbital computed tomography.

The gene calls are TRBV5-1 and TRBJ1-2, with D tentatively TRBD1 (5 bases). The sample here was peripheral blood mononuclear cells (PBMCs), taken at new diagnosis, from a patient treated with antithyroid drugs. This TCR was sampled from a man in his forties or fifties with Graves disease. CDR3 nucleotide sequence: TGCGCCAGCAGCTTGGTGGGGGAGGTTGGCTACACCTTC. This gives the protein CASSLVGEVGYTF.